The sequence of this TCR beta chain was determined in a study of cytomegalovirus exposure and HLA in healthy donors (dated by TCRdb to between 2016 and 2019). With regard to the full study: In an earlier analysis of 587 of the donors, 276 Gb of sequence data and approximately 120 million unique TCR beta sequences from roughly 190 million T cells were reported. In a later analysis, previously published TCR beta repertoires from hundreds of donors were re-analyzed and high-resolution HLA genotyping was added so that TCR occurrence patterns could be studied. Among some 400 genotyped donors of the cohort, an average of roughly 230,000 unique TCR beta nucleotide sequences was sequenced per donor, of which about 18% were non-productive. Donor age, sex, ethnicity and CMV serostatus were collected together with the repertoire data. A later genetic analysis took genome-wide SNP genotypes for about three fifths of the 666 donors and used that subset as a discovery cohort. The number of donors typed differed by locus, with 629-630 for A, B, C, DRB1 and DQB1, more than 500 for DQA1, nearly 610 for DPA1, and some 440 for DPB1. Rather than drawing on any new phenotypic data, the later analysis identified candidate immune exposures from TCR beta sequences and the way those sequences occurred across donors. The aim of the study was to test whether cataloging public T cell receptors could identify signatures of past pathogen exposure. Of the 398 genotyped donors, 81% were placed in the genetic ancestry cluster associated with self-reported Caucasian donors. HLA typing included class I and class II loci at four-digit resolution. About five DR-DQ haplotypes were treated as single units for association and clustering because of strong linkage in the cohort. Every discovery cohort repertoire had been produced on one sequencing platform. The study used immunosequencing to profile the T cell repertoires of 600 to 850 subjects and linked those repertoires to cytomegalovirus serostatus. About 310 gigabases of sequencing data and some 85 million unique TCR sequences were included in an early release covering over 600 HLA-typed donors. In addition to the first cohort of around 670 subjects, a separate validation cohort of some 120 different subjects was used. An earlier analysis of approximately 640 of the donors applied high-throughput TCR beta sequencing to assess whether each TCR beta V gene segment acted as functional or pseudogenic. To predict cytomegalovirus infection status, the study brought together high-throughput TCR immunosequencing, statistical association of individual TCRs with disease status, and machine learning.

Broader findings and caveats from the paper: HLA typing was unavailable for some donors at each locus, so association tests used only the typed subset. Compared with the approximately 600-donor mean, donors in an Asian-associated ancestry cluster had fewer N-insertions in productive TCRs, according to a later genetic analysis. In both the original and validation cohorts, the classifier was reported to diagnose cytomegalovirus status with high specificity and sensitivity. Linkage disequilibrium might explain the correlated functional status among segregating V segments, but an unknown experimental factor could not be excluded. The authors suggested that the approach could potentially be generalized to other disease states and immunological phenotypes. In a later analysis, the rate of TCR association differed among HLA loci, with DRB1 alleles having the most associated TCRs and HLA-C alleles having the fewest. A further reported finding was that TCR beta sequences accurately predicted the HLA-A and HLA-B alleles for most subjects in the first cohort. In vitro tests confirmed that a few of the cytomegalovirus-associated TCR beta chains recognize cytomegalovirus antigens. The study listed 164 TCR beta chains as associated with cytomegalovirus. V-gene and J-gene trimming of TCR beta chains was associated with a missense DCLRE1C variant in a later genetic analysis, and the association was replicated in an independent cohort. Presence/absence analyses assumed roughly uniform sequencing depth across donors, an assumption that may not hold. Most TCR sequences were seen in very few donors, while some public TCRs were found in many individuals. A later analysis reported that several top co-occurrence clusters appeared linked to parvovirus B19, influenza, CMV and Epstein-Barr virus. Specific HLA alleles were associated with 15,000 to 20,000 TCR beta sequences at a false discovery rate of 0.05 in a later analysis. When HLA alleles, especially DR and DQ, strongly co-occurred, attributing TCR associations to individual alleles was difficult. In an earlier analysis of some 540 of the donors, most TCR beta V segments appeared in productive rearrangements about 87% or about 30% of the time, broadly matching IMGT annotations. For the cohort, immune exposure information was limited to CMV serostatus. Around 16 rarely observed V segments, including chromosome 9 orphons, were excluded from the earlier analysis of several hundred of the donors because counts were too low. In this cohort, only TCR beta chains were sequenced, and detectable features were limited by the absence of alpha or paired-chain data. Some IMGT-functional V segments, including TRBV6-2 and TRBV6-3, could not be distinguished by the 87-base-pair reads and were therefore excluded. In a later analysis, HLA-associated TCR beta chains were found to be more clonally expanded and to have lower generation probabilities than equally common non-associated chains. Most CMV-associated TCR beta chains appeared to be HLA-restricted in a later analysis, and the HLA associations seemed to be driven largely by CMV exposure. A group of highly shared sequence variants was considered likely to be a technical artifact of the sequencing pipeline.

Preparation of the library involved the immunoSEQ multiplex PCR assay. For the multiplex PCR, a mixture combining 60 forward primers for TCR Vbeta segments and 13 reverse primers for TCR Jbeta segments was used. Amplification of the CDR3 region of rearranged TCR beta genes was performed with a multiplex PCR assay on genomic DNA. Amplified TCR beta libraries were sequenced as 87-base-pair reads on the Illumina HiSeq System. Per the original workflow: In a later analysis, tens of millions of unique TCR beta chains were counted across the roughly 610 repertoires, and around 10 million of these chains were shared by at least two donors. Raw reads were error-corrected and collapsed into unique sequences by a nearest-neighbor algorithm in which closely related sequences were merged to remove PCR and sequencing errors. To assign V, D and J gene segments, CDR3 sequences were aligned to IMGT reference sequences. For a sequence to be retained, at least a six-nucleotide match to both a V gene segment and a J gene segment was required. A rearrangement was called productive if the CDR3 had no stop codons and remained in frame with V and J, and every other rearrangement was called non-productive. CDR3 was defined by IMGT convention, running from the second conserved V-encoded cysteine to the conserved J-encoded phenylalanine. The earlier analysis of fewer than 700 of the donors excluded sequences that lacked an unambiguous match to a single V gene segment. An earlier analysis of fewer than 750 of the donors called V segments functional above 56.7% productive rearrangements and segregating when the between-donor standard deviation exceeded 5%. A statistical classification framework was built for diagnosing cytomegalovirus status from the catalog of TCR beta chain sequences. A later analysis assigned V and J genes by comparing TCR nucleotide sequences with IMGT/GENE-DB human TR gene sequences. In a later analysis, CDR3 sequences and most-parsimonious VDJ recombination scenarios were assigned using the TCRdist pipeline. In a later analysis, each TCR beta chain was defined by its CDR3 amino acid sequence together with its V-gene family, and reads lacking a unique V-gene family were excluded. To address suspected cross-contamination and a sequencing artifact, a later analysis removed around 600 highly shared, low-generation-probability nucleotide sequences. In a later analysis, a clonal expansion index for each public chain was calculated from normalized within-repertoire ranks of inferred template counts. In a later analysis, generation probabilities were computed with a VDJ recombination model fitted to out-of-frame rearrangements, and the resulting probabilities were checked against IGoR. A later analysis scored TCR-TCR, TCR-HLA and TCR-CMV co-occurrence with hypergeometric tests, applying a repertoire-size bias correction to TCR pairs. False discovery rates were estimated in a later analysis by permuting HLA or CMV assignments 20 times. In a later analysis, co-occurring TCRs were grouped with DBSCAN, and TCRdist sequence similarity was added when clustering was performed within HLA-allele-positive subsets. Co-occurrence clustering excluded repertoires with fewer than 30,000 or more than 120,000 public chains, plus five with anomalous nucleotide sharing. Drawn from immuneACCESS, this table holds only the in-frame rearrangements with V and J called that TCRdb kept. Clones are partly lost; checked studies trace under half to an unresolved V gene and leave the rest unexplained. For V, J and clone size, that table is used; D and trimming come from the DNA. Within this sample are about 130,000 clones, with around four fifths of them counted one time only. The ten largest clones add up to 1.3% to 1.5% of the sample.

Counted from cysteine to phenylalanine, this CDR3 has 16 amino acids. The kept DNA is CDR3 alone, 48 bases in frame from the first base. Trimming leaves V shorter by 5 bases and J shorter by 0 bases, with the junction holding 6 bases beyond the gene matches. CDR1 and CDR2 are drawn from the germline V gene: LGHNT, FRNRAP. The cohort was made up of under 800 healthy bone marrow donors. Cohort members were all nominally healthy when sampled, although unrecorded immune exposures were likely present. The donor was CMV seronegative and belonged to the group of 350 to 400 seronegative cohort members. Every donor gave a peripheral blood sample, and the peripheral blood mononuclear cells from that sample were used for TCR beta sequencing. Genomic DNA extraction from the blood cell samples was performed with the Qiagen DNeasy Blood Extraction Kit. As regards this clone: Its cognate antigen has yet to be identified. Per-base qualities were not stored, and no clone one base away is much larger.

Sample: PBMCs. In this chain, TRBV12-5 is recombined with TRBJ2-2, with TRBD1 identical over 7 junction bases. The sequence derives from a female donor in good health and CMV-seronegative. Read as DNA, the sequence is TGTGCTAGTGGTCAAAGGGGGCCTGCGAACACCGGGGAGCTGTTTTTT. Its protein is CASGQRGPANTGELFF.